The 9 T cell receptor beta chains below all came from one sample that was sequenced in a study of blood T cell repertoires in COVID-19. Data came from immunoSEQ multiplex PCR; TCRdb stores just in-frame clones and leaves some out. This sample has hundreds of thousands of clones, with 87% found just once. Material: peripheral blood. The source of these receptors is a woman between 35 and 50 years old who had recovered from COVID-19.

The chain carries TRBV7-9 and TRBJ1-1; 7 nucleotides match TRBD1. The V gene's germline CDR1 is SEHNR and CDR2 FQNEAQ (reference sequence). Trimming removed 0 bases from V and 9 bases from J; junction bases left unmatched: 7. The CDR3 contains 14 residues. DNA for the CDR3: TGTGCCAGCAGCTTAGCGGGGACAGATAATCAAGCTTTCTTT. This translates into CASSLAGTDNQAFF. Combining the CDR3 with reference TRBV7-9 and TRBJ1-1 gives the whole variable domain DTGVSQNPRHKITKRGQNVTFRCDPISEHNRLYWYRQTLGQGPEFLTYFQNEAQLEKSRLLSDRFSAERPKGSFSTLEIQRTEQGDSAMYLCASSLAGTDNQAFFGQGTRLTVV.

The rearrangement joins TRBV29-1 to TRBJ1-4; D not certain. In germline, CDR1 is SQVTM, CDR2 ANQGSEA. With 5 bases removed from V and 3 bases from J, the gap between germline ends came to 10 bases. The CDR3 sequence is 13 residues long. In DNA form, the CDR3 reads TGCAGCGTTCTGGAGGGAGCTAATGAAAAACTGTTTTTT. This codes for CSVLEGANEKLFF.

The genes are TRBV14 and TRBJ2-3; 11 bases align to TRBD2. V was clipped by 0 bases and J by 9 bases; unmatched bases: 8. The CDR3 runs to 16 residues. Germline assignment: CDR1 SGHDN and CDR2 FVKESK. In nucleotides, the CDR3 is TGTGCCAGCAGCCAAGAAGGTAGCGGGGGGGCCTGGACGCAGTATTTT. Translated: CASSQEGSGGAWTQYF.

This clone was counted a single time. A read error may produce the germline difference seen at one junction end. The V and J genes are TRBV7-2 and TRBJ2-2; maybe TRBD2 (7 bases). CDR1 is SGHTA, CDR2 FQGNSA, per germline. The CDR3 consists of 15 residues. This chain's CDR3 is CASKGGGANAGELFF. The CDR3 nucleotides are TGTGCCAGCAAAGGCGGGGGCGCGAACGCCGGGGAGCTGTTTTTT.

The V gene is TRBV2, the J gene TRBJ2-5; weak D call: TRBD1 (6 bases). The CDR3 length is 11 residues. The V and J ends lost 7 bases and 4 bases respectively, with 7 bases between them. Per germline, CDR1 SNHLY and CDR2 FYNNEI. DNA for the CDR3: TGTGCCAGCAAAGGGGGAGAGACCCAGTACTTC. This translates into CASKGGETQYF.

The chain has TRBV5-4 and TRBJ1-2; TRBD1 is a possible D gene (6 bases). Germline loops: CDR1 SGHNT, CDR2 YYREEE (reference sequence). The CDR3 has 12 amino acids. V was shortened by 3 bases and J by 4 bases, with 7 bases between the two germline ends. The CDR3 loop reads CASSSTGYGYTF. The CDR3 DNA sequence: TGTGCCAGCAGCTCGACAGGCTATGGCTACACCTTC.

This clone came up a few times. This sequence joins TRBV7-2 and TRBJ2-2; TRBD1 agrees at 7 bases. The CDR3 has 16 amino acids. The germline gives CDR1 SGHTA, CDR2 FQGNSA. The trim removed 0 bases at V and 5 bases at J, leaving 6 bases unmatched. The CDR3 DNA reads TGTGCCAGCAGCTTAGCGGAAGGACAGGTAACCGGGGAGCTGTTTTTT. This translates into CASSLAEGQVTGELFF.

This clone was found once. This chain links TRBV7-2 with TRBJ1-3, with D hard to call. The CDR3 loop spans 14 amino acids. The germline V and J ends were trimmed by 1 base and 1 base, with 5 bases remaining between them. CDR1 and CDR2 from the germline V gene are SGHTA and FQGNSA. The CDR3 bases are TGTGCCAGCAGCTTAGGAGGGTCTGGAAACACCATATATTTT. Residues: CASSLGGSGNTIYF.

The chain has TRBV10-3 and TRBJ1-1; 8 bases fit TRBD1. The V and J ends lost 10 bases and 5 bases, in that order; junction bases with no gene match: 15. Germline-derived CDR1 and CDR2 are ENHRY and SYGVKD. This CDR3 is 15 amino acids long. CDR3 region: CATRGAGGYRTEAFF. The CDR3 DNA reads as TGTGCCACTAGGGGGGCAGGGGGCTATCGAACTGAAGCTTTCTTT.